This T cell receptor (beta chain) comes out of a study of T cell responses to AZD1222 COVID-19 vaccine. Study outcomes and limitations: In a largely white British group with more females than males, clonal diversity was possibly underestimated. AZD1222 recipients seropositive at baseline numbered only 6 or 7. Spike-specific TCRs gained breadth and depth after people received two AZD1222 doses. The span of vaccine-associated CD4 TCRs extended across spike, with dominance at 160-218 and 743-854.

Sequencing used immunoSEQ multiplex PCR; TCRdb keeps in-frame clones, though not all of them. The sample consists of about 85,000 clones, over 85% of them appearing once. Turning to this clone: Its matching antigen is unknown.

The CDR3 runs to 18 residues. V was trimmed by 0 bases and J by 4 bases, leaving 19 bases between them. Germline V gene sequence: CDR1 MNHEY, CDR2 SMNVEV (reference sequence). Sequenced here: peripheral blood, sampled on day 0 of AZD1222 vaccination. The rearrangement uses TRBV27 and TRBJ2-1, with D perhaps matching TRBD1 or TRBD2 (5 bases each). The receptor comes from an adult in good health. The CDR3 sequence: CASSLSYAWGSSYNEQFF. As DNA, the CDR3 is TGTGCCAGCAGTTTATCGTACGCTTGGGGGAGTAGTTACAATGAGCAGTTCTTC.